Listed below are T cell receptor beta chains from one sample, sequenced in a study of T cells after yellow fever vaccination. TCRdb re-called the 5' RACE reads with MiXCR, one entry per CDR3 protein. The profile shows about 210,000 distinct CDR3 sequences, around 3.1% of them singletons. Source: CD4+ T cells sorted from PBMCs, taken 10 days after the yellow fever booster vaccination. These TCRs come from a man between 18 and 35 years old who received the YFV17D yellow fever vaccine. The CDR3 runs from the conserved cysteine through the conserved F or W. Fields, in order: V gene, J gene, D gene, clone size, CDR3 DNA, CDR3 protein. D genes are given only for firm matches. Some rows have no size entry. The others give once, few or many, or a class for an expanded clone.

>TRBV7-9|TRBJ2-3|TRBD2|.
TGTGCCAGCAGCCGCCACCTAGCGGGGTCTAGCACAGATACGCAGTATTTT
CASSRHLAGSSTDTQYF
>TRBV14|TRBJ2-1|TRBD1|few
TGTGCCAGCAGCCAAATGACGGGACAGAGCTCCTACAATGAGCAGTTCTTC
CASSQMTGQSSYNEQFF
>TRBV24-1|TRBJ1-5|.|.
TGTGCCACCAGAGGTCGGGGTTACGGCGGGCCCCAGCATTTT
CATRGRGYGGPQHF
>TRBV5-1|TRBJ2-5|TRBD2|.
TGCGCCAGCAGCCCCGACCTCTGGACTAGCACGGAGACCCAGTACTTC
CASSPDLWTSTETQYF
>TRBV5-4|TRBJ2-3|TRBD2|few
TGTGCCAGCGAGCGGGGGGGTGCAGATACGCAGTATTTT
CASERGGADTQYF
>TRBV4-1|TRBJ1-5|TRBD1|medium-sized
TGCGCCAGCAGCCAGCCGGGACAGGGTCCCAATCAGCCCCAGCATTTT
CASSQPGQGPNQPQHF
>TRBV20-1|TRBJ2-1|TRBD1|many
TGCAGTGCAGCAGTTGCAGGGGGCCCTTACAATGAGCAGTTCTTC
CSAAVAGGPYNEQFF
>TRBV30|TRBJ2-1|.|many
TGTGCCTGGAGTGTACGGGCGGGGCGGTACAATGAGCAGTTCTTC
CAWSVRAGRYNEQFF
>TRBV5-1|TRBJ1-1|TRBD1|few
TGCGCCAGCAGCTTGCATGGTGGGACAGGAAATTTGAACACTGAAGCTTTCTTT
CASSLHGGTGNLNTEAFF
>TRBV6-2/TRBV6-3|TRBJ1-1|.|few
TGTGCCAGCAGTTACCCAGTTAACACTGAAGCTTTCTTT
CASSYPVNTEAFF
>TRBV5-1|TRBJ2-3|.|many
TGCGCCAGCAGCTTTAATCCGTTGGGCACAGATACGCAGTATTTT
CASSFNPLGTDTQYF
>TRBV21-1|TRBJ2-3|.|few
TGTGCCAGCAGCGAAAACCCCCAGACAGGGGGTACTTTTTCAGTTCTTCCCACAGATACGCAGTATTTT
CASSENPQTGGTFSVLPTDTQYF
>TRBV18|TRBJ1-2|.|few
TGTGCCAGCTCACCAGAACTTTCCAGGGCGGTCTATGGCTACACCTTC
CASSPELSRAVYGYTF
>TRBV12-3/TRBV12-4|TRBJ2-3|.|few
TGTGCCAGCAGTTTACCCGGGGTCACAGATACGCAGTATTTT
CASSLPGVTDTQYF
>TRBV7-8|TRBJ1-2|.|many
TGTGCCAGCAGCTTAAACTGGGGCTATGGCTACACCTTC
CASSLNWGYGYTF
>TRBV12-3/TRBV12-4|TRBJ1-5|.|many
TGTGCCAGCAGAGACACAGGGAATCAGCCCCAGCATTTT
CASRDTGNQPQHF
>TRBV2|TRBJ2-7|TRBD1|.
TGTGCCAGCAGTGAAGAGGACAGGAAATCCTACGAGCAGTACTTC
CASSEEDRKSYEQYF
>TRBV12-3/TRBV12-4|TRBJ1-2|.|many
TGTGCCAGCAGACTATCCGGGGTGGACAGTGGCTACACCTTC
CASRLSGVDSGYTF
>TRBV5-4|TRBJ2-3|.|.
TGTGCCAGCAGCGCCGGGGGGCCATTCACAGATACGCAGTATTTT
CASSAGGPFTDTQYF
>TRBV7-2|TRBJ2-1|.|many
TGTGCCAGCAGCTTAGCCCGTCTAGAAGGTGAGAATGAGCAGTTCTTC
CASSLARLEGENEQFF
>TRBV6-2/TRBV6-3|TRBJ1-2|.|many
TGTGCCAGCAGTTACGACGGATCCTATGGCTACACCTTC
CASSYDGSYGYTF
>TRBV2|TRBJ1-1|TRBD1|.
TGTGCCAGCAGTGCCCTGACAGGGGACACTGAAGCTTTCTTT
CASSALTGDTEAFF
>TRBV5-1|TRBJ2-4|TRBD1|many
TGCGCCAGCAGCCTCTCCGCAGGGGCAGGGGGTGGCATTCAGTACTTC
CASSLSAGAGGGIQYF
>TRBV5-4|TRBJ2-5|TRBD2|few
TGTGCCAGCAGCTTTCTAGCGGGGCAAGAGACCCAGTACTTC
CASSFLAGQETQYF
>TRBV5-1|TRBJ1-2|TRBD1|.
TGCGCCAGCAGCCCCGACAGGGACGGCTTCACCTTC
CASSPDRDGFTF
>TRBV5-1|TRBJ1-4|.|few
TGCGCCAGCAGCTTGGGACAGGCCATTAATGAAAAACTGTTTTTT
CASSLGQAINEKLFF
>TRBV11-2|TRBJ2-2|.|.
TGTGCCAGCAGATCCAGAACCGGGGCGAAGACCGGGGAGCTGTTTTTT
CASRSRTGAKTGELFF
>TRBV7-2|TRBJ1-6|.|few
TGTGCCAGCAGCATACAAGGGGGGGATTCACCCCTCCACTTT
CASSIQGGDSPLHF
>TRBV4-1|TRBJ1-2|.|many
TGCGCCAGCAGCCAAGTACGTTCTAGGAGGGGAAGAGGGAACTATGGCTACACCTTC
CASSQVRSRRGRGNYGYTF
>TRBV20-1|TRBJ1-3|TRBD1|few
TGCAGTGCTATCCCGACCGGGACAGTTGCCTCTGGAAACACCATATATTTT
CSAIPTGTVASGNTIYF
>TRBV7-8|TRBJ1-1|TRBD1|many
TGTGCCAGCAGCCCATGGACAGGGGGCAAGAACACTGAAGCTTTCTTT
CASSPWTGGKNTEAFF
>TRBV28|TRBJ2-5|TRBD2|few
TGTGCCAGCAGTTTACCCCTAGCGGGACAGACCCAGTACTTC
CASSLPLAGQTQYF
>TRBV20-1|TRBJ2-5|TRBD2|many
TGCAGTGCTAGAGATTTTCGGGGGGGCGAAGAGACCCAGTACTTC
CSARDFRGGEETQYF
>TRBV5-6|TRBJ2-1|.|once
TGTGCCAGCAGCTTGGAGGAGGGCTCGGGCAATGAGCAGTTCTTC
CASSLEEGSGNEQFF
>TRBV5-1|TRBJ2-7|.|few
TGCGCCAGCAGCTTGGGTAGGCAGGGGACCTACGAGCAGTACTTC
CASSLGRQGTYEQYF
>TRBV20-1|TRBJ2-4|TRBD1|many
TGCAGTGCTAGAAAACCGGGACAGGCTCTAGCCAAAAACATTCAGTACTTC
CSARKPGQALAKNIQYF
>TRBV11-2|TRBJ1-6|.|many
TGTGCCAGCAGCTTAGAAACGGGGGGTTCACCCCTCCACTTT
CASSLETGGSPLHF
>TRBV29-1|TRBJ1-6|.|.
TGCAGCGTACGACCGGGACCGGCTGGTTCACCCCTCCACTTT
CSVRPGPAGSPLHF
>TRBV3-1|TRBJ1-5|.|few
TGTGCCAGCAGCCAAACGGGGGTTCGCAATCAGCCCCAGCATTTT
CASSQTGVRNQPQHF
>TRBV28|TRBJ2-1|TRBD1|many
TGTGCCAGCAGTTTAGTTGGACAGGGGGAAAATGAGCAGTTCTTC
CASSLVGQGENEQFF
>TRBV7-9|TRBJ2-1|TRBD2|many
TGTGCCAGCAGCTACACCCTAGCGGGGCTCTACAATGAGCAGTTCTTC
CASSYTLAGLYNEQFF
>TRBV7-2|TRBJ2-1|TRBD2|many
TGTGCCAGCAGCTTGGCTAGCGGGGGGTCGAGCTCCTACAATGAGCAGTTCTTC
CASSLASGGSSSYNEQFF
>TRBV6-5|TRBJ1-1|.|few
TGTGCCAGCAGTTACGCGGGCAGGAACACTGAAGCTTTCTTT
CASSYAGRNTEAFF
>TRBV29-1|TRBJ2-1|TRBD1|many
TGCAGCGTTGTAGGGGGCAGGGGGACCTACAATGAGCAGTTCTTC
CSVVGGRGTYNEQFF
>TRBV6-1|TRBJ2-1|TRBD2|.
TGTGCCAGCAGTGGGGACTACCGTACCGCGCAGTTCTTC
CASSGDYRTAQFF
>TRBV10-3|TRBJ2-1|.|few
TGTGCCATCAGAAGTGACAGAGGGTACAATGAGCAGTTCTTC
CAIRSDRGYNEQFF
>TRBV5-1|TRBJ2-5|.|many
TGTGCCAGCAGCTTGGGGGGGGCGGAGACCCAGTACTTC
CASSLGGAETQYF